The 19 T cell receptor beta chains below all came from one sample that was sequenced in a study of blood T cell repertoires in COVID-19. The protocol was immunoSEQ multiplex PCR, while the TCRdb copy is restricted to in-frame clones and leaves out a portion. This repertoire shows about 210,000 clones, about 87% found once; its top ten account for around 10%. Sequenced: PBMCs or T cells enriched from blood (not recorded which). All receptors derive from a man younger than 35 with acute COVID-19.

The chain employs TRBV10-2 and TRBJ2-1; D unclear. V was clipped by 3 bases and J by 0 bases, with 9 bases between them. The CDR3 is made up of 15 amino acids. Per the germline V gene, CDR1 is WSHSY and CDR2 is SAAADI. The CDR3 loop is CASSDAGYSYNEQFF. The CDR3 DNA sequence: TGCGCCAGCAGTGATGCAGGATACTCCTACAATGAGCAGTTCTTC.

The chain joins TRBV10-2 to TRBJ2-6; D is unresolved. Trimming removed 1 base at V and 0 bases at J, with 7 bases between. Germline V gives CDR1 WSHSY, CDR2 SAAADI. The CDR3 is 16 residues long. CDR3 nucleotide sequence: TGCGCCAGCAGTGAGTTGCCGGTCTCTGGGGCCAACGTCCTGACTTTC. It yields the protein CASSELPVSGANVLTF.

The chain employs TRBV12-5 and TRBJ2-5; TRBD1 is a possible D gene (5 bases). Per germline, CDR1 LGHNT and CDR2 FRNRAP. Trimming cost V 6 bases and J 4 bases, with 9 bases left between them. This CDR3 has 12 amino acids. CDR3 in amino acids: CASGFQGETQYF. CDR3 DNA sequence: TGTGCTAGTGGCTTCCAGGGAGAGACCCAGTACTTC. The variable domain in full, completed from reference TRBV12-5 and TRBJ2-5, reads DARVTQTPRHKVTEMGQEVTMRCQPILGHNTVFWYRQTMMQGLELLAYFRNRAPLDDSGMPKDRFSAEMPDATLATLKIQPSEPRDSAVYFCASGFQGETQYFGPGTRLLVL.

The chain is built from TRBV27 and TRBJ2-1, with 11 bases lining up with TRBD2. This CDR3 spans 18 amino acids. V lost 4 bases to trimming and J lost 0 bases; unmatched junction nucleotides: 8. The germline V gene encodes CDR1 MNHEY and CDR2 SMNVEV (reference sequence). The CDR3 sequence is CASSWASGRPSSYNEQFF. The CDR3, as DNA: TGTGCCAGCAGTTGGGCTAGCGGGAGGCCTAGCTCCTACAATGAGCAGTTCTTC.

This chain connects TRBV11-2 to TRBJ2-7, with 9 bases lining up with TRBD1. The CDR3 contains 15 residues. Germline CDR1 SGHAT, CDR2 FQNNGV. The V segment lost 5 bases and the J segment 3 bases; nucleotides outside the gene matches: 8. The CDR3 loop reads CASSPDPDRGYEQYF. The CDR3 DNA reads as TGTGCCAGCAGCCCGGACCCGGACAGGGGCTACGAGCAGTACTTC.

The gene calls are TRBV7-9 and TRBJ2-7, with 10 positions matching TRBD2. V shed 8 bases, J shed 1 base, and the junction held 5 bases outside the gene matches. CDR3 length equals 14 residues. Germline V CDR1 and CDR2: SEHNR, FQNEAQ (reference sequence). As DNA, the CDR3 is TGTGCCAGCTCTGGACTAGCGGAGTCCTACGAGCAGTACTTC. It is translated as CASSGLAESYEQYF.

The chain couples TRBV30 to TRBJ2-7; D uncertain. The CDR3 contains 10 residues. The germline V gene has CDR1 GTSNPN and CDR2 SVGIG (reference sequence). Deletions cut 3 bases from V and 3 bases from J, with 3 bases between. The CDR3 DNA is TGTGCCTGGAGCCACTACGAGCAGTACTTC. Residues: CAWSHYEQYF.

The V and J genes are TRBV5-6 and TRBJ2-5, with 10 positions matching TRBD2. V shed 0 bases and J 2 bases; nucleotides not matched to a gene: 7. The CDR3 extends over 17 amino acids. Germline values: CDR1 SGHDT, CDR2 YYEEEE. Here the CDR3 DNA reads TGTGCCAGCAGCTTGGCTGGACTAGCGGTTGTACAAGAGACCCAGTACTTC. Its translation is CASSLAGLAVVQETQYF.

The CDR3 DNA is TGTGCCAGCAGCTTGTCTTTGACTGAAGCTTTCTTT. Amino acid sequence: CASSLSLTEAFF. The chain is built from TRBV5-6 and TRBJ1-1; D gene ambiguous. The CDR3 runs to 12 residues. Germline assignment: CDR1 SGHDT and CDR2 YYEEEE. V lost 1 base, J lost 5 bases, and 6 bases lay in between.

This clone has just a few counts. The CDR3 reads CASSDGTSGNTGELFF. The CDR3 DNA reads as TGTGCCAGCAGTGACGGGACTAGCGGGAACACCGGGGAGCTGTTTTTT. The rearrangement links TRBV6-4 to TRBJ2-2; 11 bases match TRBD2. This CDR3 spans 16 amino acids. Losses at the gene ends were 2 bases for V and 1 base for J; bases not matched to a gene: 0. In germline, CDR1 is MRHNA, CDR2 SNTAGT.

The chain employs TRBV4-1 and TRBJ1-2; 8 positions match TRBD1. This CDR3 comprises 14 residues. Germline CDR1 reads MGHRA; CDR2 reads YSYEKL. The V and J ends lost 6 bases and 3 bases, in that order; junction bases with no gene match: 6. This CDR3 reads CASSPLTGDYGYTF. DNA of the CDR3: TGCGCCAGCAGTCCCTTGACAGGGGACTATGGCTACACCTTC.

This rearrangement joins TRBV6-2 or TRBV6-3 to TRBJ2-1; 9 bases match TRBD1. V lost 5 bases and J lost 6; bases outside the gene matches: 2. CDR3 length equals 13 residues. Germline V CDR1 and CDR2: MNHEY, SVGEGT. This CDR3 is CASSGDRVNEQFF. Here the CDR3 DNA reads TGTGCCAGCAGTGGGGACAGGGTCAATGAGCAGTTCTTC.

The chain is built from TRBV4-1 and TRBJ2-4; the match to TRBD2 covers 9 bases. Germline CDR1 reads MGHRA; CDR2 reads YSYEKL. This CDR3 has 18 residues. The V and J ends lost 1 base and 1 base, in that order; junction bases with no gene match: 8. CDR3 DNA sequence: TGCGCCAGCAGCCAAGGGTGGGCTAGCGGGACCGCCAAAAACATTCAGTACTTC. As protein: CASSQGWASGTAKNIQYF.

The J gene is TRBJ1-2, the V gene TRBV19; the match to TRBD1 covers 8 bases. The CDR3 totals 15 residues. With 7 bases clipped from V and 4 bases from J, the junction kept 11 bases outside the gene matches. Per the germline V gene, CDR1 is LNHDA and CDR2 is SQIVND (reference sequence). The CDR3 loop reads CASKARTGPSYGYTF. CDR3 bases: TGTGCCAGTAAGGCCAGGACAGGGCCCTCCTATGGCTACACCTTC.

The chain joins TRBV29-1 to TRBJ2-7; 8 nucleotides line up with TRBD1. Germline lookup yields CDR1 SQVTM and CDR2 ANQGSEA. The CDR3 is 14 residues long. Trimming cost V 7 bases and J 6 bases; bases outside gene matches: 14. The DNA of the CDR3 is TGCAGCGCCATCAAGACAGGGGATAGCGGCGAGCAGTACTTC. It yields the protein CSAIKTGDSGEQYF.

The gene calls are TRBV3-1 (or the pseudogene TRBV3-2) and TRBJ2-7; 8 bases align to TRBD2. The CDR3 length is 16 residues. Germline trimming cut 5 bases from V and 5 bases from J; bases unmatched to any gene: 14. Looked up from germline, CDR1 is LGHDT and CDR2 is YNNKEL (reference sequence). The CDR3 sequence is CASSSRTPGLEDEQYF. The DNA of the CDR3 is TGTGCCAGCAGCTCCCGAACGCCGGGACTAGAGGACGAGCAGTACTTC.

V usage is TRBV29-1 and J usage is TRBJ2-1; no reliable D call. Germline V lookup: CDR1 SQVTM, CDR2 ANQGSEA. Deletions cut 8 bases from V and 3 bases from J, with 17 bases between. This CDR3 comprises 14 residues. The CDR3 bases are TGCAGCCCTGGAGTGCTAATCTTCTACAATGAGCAGTTCTTC. The encoded protein is CSPGVLIFYNEQFF.

This rearrangement joins TRBV6-5 to TRBJ2-7, with TRBD1 matching over 10 bases. Germline CDR1 reads MNHEY; CDR2 reads SVGAGI. This CDR3 comprises 13 residues. V shed 2 bases, J shed 6 bases, and the junction held 1 base outside the gene matches. CDR3 residues: CASSYRDRGEQYF. CDR3 in DNA: TGTGCCAGCAGTTACCGGGACAGGGGCGAGCAGTACTTC.

This clone was seen more than once but under ten times. The V call is TRBV5-1, the J call TRBJ2-1; maybe TRBD1 (6 bases). V was clipped by 4 bases and J by 5 bases, with 10 bases between them. Germline lookup yields CDR1 SGHRS and CDR2 YFSETQ. The CDR3 length is 13 residues. The CDR3 DNA sequence: TGCGCCAGCAGCCCCGGACAGAACAATGAGCAGTTCTTC. It specifies CASSPGQNNEQFF.